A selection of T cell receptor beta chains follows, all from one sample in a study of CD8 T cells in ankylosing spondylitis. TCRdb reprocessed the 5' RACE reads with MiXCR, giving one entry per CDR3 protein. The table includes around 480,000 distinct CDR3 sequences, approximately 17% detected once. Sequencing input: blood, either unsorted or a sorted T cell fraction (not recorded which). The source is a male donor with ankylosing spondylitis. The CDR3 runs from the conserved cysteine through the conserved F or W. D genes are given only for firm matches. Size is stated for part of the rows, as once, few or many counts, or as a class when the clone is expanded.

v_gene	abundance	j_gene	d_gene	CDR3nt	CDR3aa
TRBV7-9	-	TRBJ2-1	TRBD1	TGTGCCAGCAGACAAGGACAGGGAGAAGGTGAGCAGTTCTTC	CASRQGQGEGEQFF
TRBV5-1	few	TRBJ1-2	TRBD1	TGCGCCAGCAGCTCCACGGGACAGGGGAACTATGGCTACACCTTC	CASSSTGQGNYGYTF
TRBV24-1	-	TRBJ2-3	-	TGTGCCACCAGTGATTCAAACAGGGTAATGACAGATACGCAGTATTTT	CATSDSNRVMTDTQYF
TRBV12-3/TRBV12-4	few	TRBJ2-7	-	TGTGCCAGCAGTTTGCGCGGGTGGGAGGCCCCTAGGGAGCAGTACTTC	CASSLRGWEAPREQYF
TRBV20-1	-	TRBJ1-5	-	TGCAGTGCTAGAGATGTTACGACGGGCCAACACCAGCATTTT	CSARDVTTGQHQHF
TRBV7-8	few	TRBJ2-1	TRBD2	TGTGCCAGCAGCACGCGGGAGGGCAGCTACAATGAGCAGTTCTTC	CASSTREGSYNEQFF
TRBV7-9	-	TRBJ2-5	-	TGTGCCAGCAGCTTAGGGGCTAGGGAAGAGACCCAGTACTTC	CASSLGAREETQYF
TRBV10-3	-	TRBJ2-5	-	TGTGCCATCAATCGGCAGGAGGAAGAGACCCAGTACTTC	CAINRQEEETQYF
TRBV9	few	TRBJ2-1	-	TGTGCCAGCAGCGTAGTGGGTGGAAACAATGAGCAGTTCTTC	CASSVVGGNNEQFF
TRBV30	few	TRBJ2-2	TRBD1	TGTGCCTGGCGGGACAGGGCCGCAACCGGGGAGCTGTTTTTT	CAWRDRAATGELFF
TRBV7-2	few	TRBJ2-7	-	TGTGCCAGCAGCCCTGGGACCTCCGGCAAGCAGTACTTC	CASSPGTSGKQYF
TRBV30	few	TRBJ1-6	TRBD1	TGTGCCTGGAGGGGGACAGGAGGATCACCCCTCCACTTT	CAWRGTGGSPLHF
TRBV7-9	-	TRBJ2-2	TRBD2	TGTGCCAGCAGCCCTACCGGTAGCGGGGAGAACGGGGAGCTGTTTTTT	CASSPTGSGENGELFF